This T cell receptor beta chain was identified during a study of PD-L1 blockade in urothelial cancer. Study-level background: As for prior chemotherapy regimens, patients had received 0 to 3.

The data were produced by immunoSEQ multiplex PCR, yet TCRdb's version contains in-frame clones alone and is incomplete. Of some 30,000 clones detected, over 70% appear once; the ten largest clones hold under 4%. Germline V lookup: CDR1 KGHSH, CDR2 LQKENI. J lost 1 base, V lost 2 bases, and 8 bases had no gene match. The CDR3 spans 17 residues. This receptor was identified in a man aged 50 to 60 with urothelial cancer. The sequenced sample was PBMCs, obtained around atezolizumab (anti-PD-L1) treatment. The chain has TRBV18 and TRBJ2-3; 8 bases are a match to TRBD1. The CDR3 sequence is CASSPRATGERTDTQYF. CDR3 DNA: TGTGCCAGCTCACCAAGGGCGACAGGGGAACGCACAGATACGCAGTATTTT.